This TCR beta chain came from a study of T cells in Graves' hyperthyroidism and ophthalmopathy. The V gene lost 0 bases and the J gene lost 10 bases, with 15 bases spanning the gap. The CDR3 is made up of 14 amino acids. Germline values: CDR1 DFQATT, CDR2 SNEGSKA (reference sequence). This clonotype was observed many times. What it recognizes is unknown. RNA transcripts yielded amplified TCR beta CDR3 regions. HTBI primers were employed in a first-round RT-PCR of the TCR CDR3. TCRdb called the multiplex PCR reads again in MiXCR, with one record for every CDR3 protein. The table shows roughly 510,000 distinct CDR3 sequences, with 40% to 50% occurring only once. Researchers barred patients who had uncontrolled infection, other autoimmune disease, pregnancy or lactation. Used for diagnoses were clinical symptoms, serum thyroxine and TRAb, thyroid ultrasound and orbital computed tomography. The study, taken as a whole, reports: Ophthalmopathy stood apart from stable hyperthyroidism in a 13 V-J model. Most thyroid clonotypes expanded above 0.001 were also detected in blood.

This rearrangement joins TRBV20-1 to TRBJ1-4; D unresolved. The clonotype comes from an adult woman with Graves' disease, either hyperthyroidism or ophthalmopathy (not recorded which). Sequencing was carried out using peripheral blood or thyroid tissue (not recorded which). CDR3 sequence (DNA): TGCAGTGCTAGAGATAGGCTAAATGAAGGAAAACTGTTTTTT. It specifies CSARDRLNEGKLFF.